These 30 T cell receptor beta chains were all obtained from the same sample, sequenced in a study of OX40 agonist ivuxolimab in advanced cancers. The method was immunoSEQ multiplex PCR; TCRdb's version includes in-frame clones alone and lacks a portion of them. The table includes under 95,000 clones, 75% to 90% detected once. Sequences were derived from CD4+ or CD8+ T cells sorted from blood, sampled in a trial of the OX40 agonist ivuxolimab. The receptors here all came from an adult with an advanced solid tumor such as melanoma, head and neck, liver or kidney cancer.

The chain has TRBV18 and TRBJ1-2; 11 nucleotides line up with TRBD1. Germline V lookup: CDR1 KGHSH, CDR2 LQKENI. The CDR3 is 14 residues long. V lost 8 bases, J lost 5 bases, and 7 bases stayed unmatched. CDR3 residues: CASKGQGDAYGYTF. In DNA, the CDR3 is TGTGCCAGCAAGGGACAGGGGGACGCTTATGGCTACACCTTC.

This sequence joins TRBV7-8 and TRBJ2-7, with TRBD1 as a possible D gene (6 bases). This CDR3 is built from 14 residues. The ends were cut back, 4 bases at V and 5 bases at J, with 15 bases in the middle. Per germline, CDR1 SGHVS and CDR2 FQNEAQ. The CDR3 loop is CASSSSGTPHEQYV. In nucleotides, the CDR3 is TGTGCCAGCAGCTCCTCCGGGACACCCCACGAGCAGTACGTC.

This clone was seen a few times. This rearrangement joins TRBV20-1 to TRBJ2-3; D unclear. Germline CDR1 reads DFQATT; CDR2 reads SNEGSKA (reference sequence). V lost 5 bases and J lost 10, with 13 bases in between. The CDR3 contains 11 residues. CDR3 loop: CSAPRASAQYF. The CDR3 DNA reads as TGCAGTGCTCCACGTGCTTCGGCGCAGTATTTT.

This chain links TRBV28 with TRBJ1-4; D gene unclear. The germline V and J ends were trimmed by 6 bases and 11 bases, with 10 bases remaining between them. This CDR3 contains 11 residues. Germline V gives CDR1 MDHEN, CDR2 SYDVKM. The CDR3 DNA reads as TGTGCCAGCAGGCGAGAGCCGAAACTGTTTTTT. Its protein is CASRREPKLFF.

The V and J genes are TRBV7-2 and TRBJ2-2; 7 bases are shared with TRBD1. This CDR3 has 15 amino acids. CDR1 SGHTA and CDR2 FQGNSA come from the germline V gene. The V gene end was trimmed by 5 bases and the J gene end by 10 bases; junction bases not matched to a gene: 13. CDR3 DNA sequence: TGTGCCAGCAGCACCGACAGGGCGTGGGCCGAGGAGCTGTTTTTT. Residues: CASSTDRAWAEELFF.

About this clone: The germline gene is not matched at one end of the junction; a read error may be the cause. The J gene is TRBJ1-1, the V gene TRBV28, with D unresolved. Germline loops: CDR1 MDHEN, CDR2 SYDVKM. This CDR3 spans 11 amino acids. This CDR3 is CASGLKTEAFF. In DNA, the CDR3 is TGTGCCAGCGGCCTGAAAACTGAAGCTTTCTTT.

J is TRBJ2-6 and V is TRBV28; TRBD2 aligns across 9 bases. The CDR3 consists of 19 residues. V lost 4 bases and J lost 4; bases outside the gene matches: 14. Germline CDR1 and CDR2: MDHEN and SYDVKM. CDR3 sequence: CASSSPGLAYHGGANVLTF. CDR3 sequence (DNA): TGTGCCAGCAGTTCACCGGGACTAGCATACCATGGAGGGGCCAACGTCCTGACTTTC.

Concerning this clone itself: Sequence at one end of the junction differs from germline and may be a read error. The chain is built from TRBV15 and TRBJ1-5; no clear D. The CDR3 is 15 residues long. The germline V gene has CDR1 LNHNV and CDR2 YYDKDF (reference sequence). The CDR3, as DNA: TGTACCACCAGCAGAGACCCTATAAGCAATCAGCCCCAGCATTTT. The encoded protein is CTTSRDPISNQPQHF. Variable domain in full (rest from reference TRBV15 and TRBJ1-5): DAMVIQNPRYQVTQFGKPVTLSCSQTLNHNVMYWYQQKSSQAPKLLFHYYDKDFNNEADTPDNFQSRRPNTSFCFLDIRSPGLGDTAMYLCTTSRDPISNQPQHFGDGTRLSIL.

This clone was seen once. The CDR3 coding sequence is TGTGCCAGCAGCTTGGCAGGCAACAATGAGCAGTTCTTC. Its translation: CASSLAGNNEQFF. This chain uses TRBV5-6 with TRBJ2-1; D gene uncertain. Germline V gene lookup returns CDR1 SGHDT and CDR2 YYEEEE. V was trimmed by 0 bases and J by 5 bases, leaving 6 bases between them. The CDR3 runs to 13 residues.

The CDR3 nucleotides are TGTGCCAGCAGTAAGGGGGGGCCCCCAGATACGCAGTATTTT. Translating it yields CASSKGGPPDTQYF. This chain joins TRBV6-5 and TRBJ2-3; weak D call: TRBD2 (7 bases). V gave up 5 bases and J gave up 4 bases, with 13 bases separating them. The germline V gene encodes CDR1 MNHEY and CDR2 SVGAGI. This CDR3 has 14 amino acids.

This chain connects TRBV9 to TRBJ2-2, with 8 positions matching TRBD1. V gave up 0 bases and J gave up 7 bases; unmatched junction bases: 8. This CDR3 has 16 amino acids. In germline, CDR1 is SGDLS, CDR2 YYNGEE. In DNA form, the CDR3 reads TGTGCCAGCAGCGTAGGGTTGGACAGGGCAAACGGGGAGCTGTTTTTT. Translation: CASSVGLDRANGELFF.

This chain connects TRBV11-2 to TRBJ2-2, with D perhaps matching TRBD1 (5 bases). V lost 3 bases and J 3 bases, leaving 11 bases between the germline ends. There are 15 residues in the CDR3. Germline V gene data show CDR1 as SGHAT and CDR2 as FQNNGV. CDR3 sequence (DNA): TGTGCCAGCAGCTTTCAGGGAACAGACACCGGGGAGCTGTTTTTT. Protein product: CASSFQGTDTGELFF.

The DNA of the CDR3 is TGCGCCAGCAGCTCGGGACCAGGGGAAATTGGAAACACCATATATTTT. This encodes CASSSGPGEIGNTIYF. The chain combines TRBV5-1 with TRBJ1-3; a weak D match, TRBD1 (6 bases). The CDR3 has 16 residues. V was shortened by 3 bases and J by 3 bases, with 16 bases between the two germline ends. In germline, CDR1 is SGHRS, CDR2 YFSETQ.

This clone showed up just a few times. This CDR3 reads CSVESLNTEAFF. The CDR3 nucleotides read TGCAGCGTCGAGTCGCTGAACACTGAAGCTTTCTTT. The chain recombines TRBV29-1 with TRBJ1-1; unclear D gene. Germline V lookup: CDR1 SQVTM, CDR2 ANQGSEA. The CDR3 spans 12 residues. Trimming took off 6 bases at V and 0 bases at J, with 8 bases between the two ends. The full variable domain, its missing parts supplied by reference TRBV29-1 and TRBJ1-1, is SAVISQKPSRDICQRGTSLTIQCQVDSQVTMMFWYRQQPGQSLTLIATANQGSEATYESGFVIDKFPISRPNLTFSTLTVSNMSPEDSSIYLCSVESLNTEAFFGQGTRLTVV.

This chain links TRBV6-5 with TRBJ1-6; the D gene is possibly TRBD1 (5 bases). CDR3 length: 16 residues. With 0 bases removed from V and 6 bases from J, the gap between germline ends came to 12 bases. Germline CDR1 reads MNHEY; CDR2 reads SVGAGI. For the CDR3, the DNA is TGTGCCAGCAGTTACTCGAGGGGCCAGGGTAATTCACCCCTCCACTTT. Translation gives CASSYSRGQGNSPLHF.

This rearrangement joins TRBV5-1 to TRBJ2-1; either TRBD1 or TRBD2 may supply D (5 bases each). This CDR3 spans 15 amino acids. Deletions cut 0 bases from V and 2 bases from J, with 9 bases between. Germline-derived CDR1 and CDR2 are SGHRS and YFSETQ. The CDR3 protein is CASSLGGATYNEQFF. CDR3 in DNA: TGCGCCAGCAGCTTGGGAGGGGCGACCTACAATGAGCAGTTCTTC.

This clone was seen just once. The genes are TRBV28 and TRBJ1-2, with a weak D call TRBD1 (6 bases). The CDR3 sequence is 16 residues long. Trimming left V 6 bases short and J 4 bases short, with 21 bases between. The germline CDR1 and CDR2 sequences are MDHEN and SYDVKM. CDR3 region: CASSPGSGVNIYGYTF. CDR3 bases: TGTGCCAGCAGCCCTGGTTCAGGGGTAAATATCTATGGCTACACCTTC.

The chain has TRBV7-6 and TRBJ1-1; TRBD1 might be the D (5 bases). V was clipped by 5 bases and J by 1 base, with 14 bases between them. The CDR3 sequence is 15 residues long. Germline V CDR1 and CDR2: SGHVS, FNYEAQ. CDR3 coding DNA: TGTGCCAGCAGCCTCCTCGGGACTTCGAACACTGAAGCTTTCTTT. It specifies CASSLLGTSNTEAFF.

The chain joins TRBV18 to TRBJ2-2, with 7 bases identical to TRBD1. The CDR3 totals 15 residues. Germline CDR1 reads KGHSH; CDR2 reads LQKENI. V dropped 3 bases and J dropped 8; count of bases not matched to a gene: 9. The CDR3 nucleotides read TGTGCCAGCTCACCGGAACAGGGGATGATTGGGGAGCTGTTTTTT. Protein product: CASSPEQGMIGELFF.

This clone was detected once. CDR3 protein: CASSWGAYGYTF. The DNA of the CDR3 is TGTGCCAGCAGTTGGGGCGCCTATGGCTACACCTTC. This chain uses TRBV28 with TRBJ1-2; D possibly corresponds to TRBD1 (5 bases). The CDR3 extends over 12 amino acids. Germline CDR1 is MDHEN and CDR2 is SYDVKM. The germline V and J ends were trimmed by 4 bases and 4 bases, with 7 bases remaining between them.

This chain joins TRBV6-1 and TRBJ2-5; 8 nucleotides line up with TRBD1. V lost 6 bases to trimming and J lost 5 bases; unmatched junction nucleotides: 8. Germline lookup yields CDR1 MNHNS and CDR2 SASEGT. This CDR3 is 14 amino acids long. In DNA form, the CDR3 reads TGTGCCAGCAGCGCCCAGGGGGCCTGGGAGACCCAGTACTTC. Protein product: CASSAQGAWETQYF.

The V and J genes are TRBV18 and TRBJ1-6; 8 nucleotides agree with TRBD1. The CDR3 spans 15 residues. V was clipped by 2 bases and J by 7 bases; unmatched bases: 4. Germline V gene data show CDR1 as KGHSH and CDR2 as LQKENI. The CDR3 DNA reads TGTGCCAGCTCACCAGGTCACAGGGGGAATTCACCCCTCCACTTT. Translating it yields CASSPGHRGNSPLHF.

The chain links TRBV5-4 to TRBJ2-2, with 10 bases matching TRBD2. CDR1 is SGHNT, CDR2 YYREEE, per germline (reference sequence). There are 15 residues in the CDR3. J gave up 6 bases and V 2 bases, and 4 bases lay outside the gene matches. CDR3 loop: CASSLAGGPSGELFF. CDR3 DNA: TGTGCCAGCAGCTTAGCGGGGGGGCCTTCCGGGGAGCTGTTTTTT.

This chain joins TRBV7-2 and TRBJ2-5; 9 bases fit TRBD2. J was trimmed by 4 bases and V by 2 bases; bases with no gene match: 8. Germline V gene lookup returns CDR1 SGHTA and CDR2 FQGNSA. This CDR3 spans 16 amino acids. The CDR3 sequence: CASSLLGGGALETQYF. In DNA form, the CDR3 reads TGTGCCAGCAGCTTACTTGGCGGGGGGGCCCTAGAGACCCAGTACTTC.

The V gene is TRBV4-2, the J gene TRBJ2-5; weak D call: TRBD1 (6 bases). Germline V gives CDR1 LGHNA, CDR2 YNFKEQ. This CDR3 region has 13 residues. The V and J ends lost 4 bases and 5 bases respectively, with 11 bases between them. Here the CDR3 reads CASSRGQGETQYF. In nucleotides, the CDR3 is TGTGCCAGCAGCCGTGGCCAGGGGGAGACCCAGTACTTC.

This clone was recorded only once. CDR3 amino acids: CASSLARSGANVLTF. CDR3 nucleotides: TGTGCCAGCAGCTTAGCCAGGTCTGGGGCCAACGTCCTGACTTTC. The chain employs TRBV7-2 and TRBJ2-6; no definite D call. Germline CDR1 and CDR2: SGHTA and FQGNSA. V lost 0 bases and J lost 1, with 4 bases in between. This CDR3 contains 15 residues.

The chain has TRBV6-5 and TRBJ1-1; D call uncertain. The CDR3 contains 12 residues. V was pared by 7 bases and J by 1 base, with 7 bases between. Germline V gives CDR1 MNHEY, CDR2 SVGAGI. CDR3 sequence reads: CASNSPNTEAFF. The CDR3 DNA sequence: TGTGCCAGCAATTCCCCGAACACTGAAGCTTTCTTT.

The V call is TRBV7-6, the J call TRBJ1-2; D might be TRBD1 (5 bases). Per the germline V gene, CDR1 is SGHVS and CDR2 is FNYEAQ. This CDR3 has 13 residues. Trimming took 2 bases from V and 4 from J, leaving 8 bases between them. The CDR3: CASSLSGPYGYTF. The CDR3 nucleotides read TGTGCCAGCAGCTTATCAGGGCCCTATGGCTACACCTTC.

The chain carries TRBV7-8 and TRBJ1-6; D not certain. Per the germline V gene, CDR1 is SGHVS and CDR2 is FQNEAQ. There are 12 residues in the CDR3. V shed 5 bases and J shed 7 bases, with 6 bases lying between them. The CDR3 sequence is CASSHSNSPLHF. DNA of the CDR3: TGTGCCAGCAGCCATTCGAATTCACCCCTCCACTTT.

The rearrangement joins TRBV11-1 to TRBJ1-6; D unresolved. CDR1 SGHAT and CDR2 FQDESV come from the germline V gene (reference sequence). CDR3 size: 14 residues. The V and J ends lost 3 bases and 7 bases respectively, with 10 bases between them. CDR3 loop: CASSFDGLNSPLHF. The DNA for the CDR3 is TGTGCCAGCAGCTTTGATGGCCTAAATTCACCCCTCCACTTT.